The text below deals with one T cell receptor (beta chain). What it binds is unknown. This entry belongs to a study of cytomegalovirus exposure and HLA in healthy donors. PCR primers comprised 60 Vbeta and 13 Jbeta primers. Original processing methods: In a later analysis, around 10 million of 83 million or so unique beta chains occurred in at least two donors. The protocol was immunoSEQ multiplex PCR, while the TCRdb copy is restricted to in-frame clones and leaves out a portion. For V, J and clone size, that table is used; D and trimming come from the DNA. The sample gives 100,000 to 150,000 clones, 70% to 85% of which show up once; 1.5% to 2% is in the top ten. Overall study results and limits: About 87% or about 30% of the time was how often most TCR beta V segments were productive, according to an earlier analysis.

While unrecorded immune exposures were likely, the donors were nominally healthy when sampled. The sequence was obtained from a boy between 10 and 17 years old in good health and CMV-seronegative. Source material: PBMCs.

DNA of the CDR3: TGCGCCAGCAGCCAAGATTGGCAGAGCAATCAGCCCCAGCATTTT. Translating gives CASSQDWQSNQPQHF. V usage is TRBV4-3 and J usage is TRBJ1-5; D gene ambiguous. The germline V gene has CDR1 LGHNA and CDR2 YSLEER. Deletions cut 0 bases from V and 1 base from J, with 7 bases between. This CDR3 has 15 residues.